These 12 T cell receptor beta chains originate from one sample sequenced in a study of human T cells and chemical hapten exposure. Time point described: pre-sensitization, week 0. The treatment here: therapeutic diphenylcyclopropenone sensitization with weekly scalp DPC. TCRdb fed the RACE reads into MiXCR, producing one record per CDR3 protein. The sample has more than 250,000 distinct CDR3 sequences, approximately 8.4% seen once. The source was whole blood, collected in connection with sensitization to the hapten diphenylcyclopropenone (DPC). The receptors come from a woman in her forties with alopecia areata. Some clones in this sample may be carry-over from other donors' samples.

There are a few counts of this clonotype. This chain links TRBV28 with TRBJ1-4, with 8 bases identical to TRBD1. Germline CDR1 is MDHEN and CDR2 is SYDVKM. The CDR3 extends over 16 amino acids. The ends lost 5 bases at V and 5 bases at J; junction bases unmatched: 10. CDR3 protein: CASSEHTGGLNEKLFF. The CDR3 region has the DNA TGTGCCAGCAGTGAACACACAGGGGGTTTAAATGAAAAACTGTTTTTT. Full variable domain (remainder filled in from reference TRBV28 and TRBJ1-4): DVKVTQSSRYLVKRTGEKVFLECVQDMDHENMFWYRQDPGLGLRLIYFSYDVKMKEKGDIPEGYSVSREKKERFSLILESASTNQTSMYLCASSEHTGGLNEKLFFGSGTQLSVL.

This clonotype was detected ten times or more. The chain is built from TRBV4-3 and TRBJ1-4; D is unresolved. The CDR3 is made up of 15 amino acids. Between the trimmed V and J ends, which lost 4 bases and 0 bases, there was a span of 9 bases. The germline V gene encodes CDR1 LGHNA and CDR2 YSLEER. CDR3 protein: CASSPAASTNEKLFF. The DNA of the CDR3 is TGCGCCAGCAGCCCCGCGGCCTCAACTAATGAAAAACTGTTTTTT.

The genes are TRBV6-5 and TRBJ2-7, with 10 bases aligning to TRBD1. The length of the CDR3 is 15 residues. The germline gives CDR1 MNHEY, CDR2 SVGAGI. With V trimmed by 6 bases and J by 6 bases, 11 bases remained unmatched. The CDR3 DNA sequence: TGTGCCAGCAGGGGCTCTGGGACAGGGGTTGCCGAGCAGTACTTC. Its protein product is CASRGSGTGVAEQYF.

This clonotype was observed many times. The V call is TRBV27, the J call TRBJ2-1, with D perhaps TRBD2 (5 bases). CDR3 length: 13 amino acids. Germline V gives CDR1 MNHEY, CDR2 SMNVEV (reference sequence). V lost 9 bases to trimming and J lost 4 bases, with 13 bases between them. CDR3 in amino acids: CASRPGVYNEQFF. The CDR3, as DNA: TGTGCCAGTCGGCCCGGGGTTTACAATGAGCAGTTCTTC.

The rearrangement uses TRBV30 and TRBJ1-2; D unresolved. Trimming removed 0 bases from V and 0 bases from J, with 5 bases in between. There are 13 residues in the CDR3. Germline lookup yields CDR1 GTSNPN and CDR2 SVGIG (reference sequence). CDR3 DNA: TGTGCCTGGAGTGTGGAGGCTAACTATGGCTACACCTTC. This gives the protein CAWSVEANYGYTF. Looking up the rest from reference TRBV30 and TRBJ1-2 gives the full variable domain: SQTIHQWPATLVQPVGSPLSLECTVEGTSNPNLYWYRQAAGRGLQLLFYSVGIGQISSEVPQNLSASRPQDRQFILSSKKLLLSDSGFYLCAWSVEANYGYTFGSGTRLTVV.

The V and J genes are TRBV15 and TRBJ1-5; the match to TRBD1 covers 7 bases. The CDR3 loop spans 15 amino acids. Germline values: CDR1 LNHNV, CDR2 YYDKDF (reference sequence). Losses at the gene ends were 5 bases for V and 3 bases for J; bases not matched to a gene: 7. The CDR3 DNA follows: TGTGCCACCAGCCGACAGGGTTACGCCAATCAGCCCCAGCATTTT. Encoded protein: CATSRQGYANQPQHF.

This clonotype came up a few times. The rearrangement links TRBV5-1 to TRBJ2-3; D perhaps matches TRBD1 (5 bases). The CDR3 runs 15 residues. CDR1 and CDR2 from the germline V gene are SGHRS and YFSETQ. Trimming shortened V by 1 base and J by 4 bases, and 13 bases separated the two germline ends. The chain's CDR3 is CASSLTPGSADTQYF. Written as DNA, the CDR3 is TGCGCCAGCAGCTTGACACCAGGGTCCGCAGATACGCAGTATTTT.

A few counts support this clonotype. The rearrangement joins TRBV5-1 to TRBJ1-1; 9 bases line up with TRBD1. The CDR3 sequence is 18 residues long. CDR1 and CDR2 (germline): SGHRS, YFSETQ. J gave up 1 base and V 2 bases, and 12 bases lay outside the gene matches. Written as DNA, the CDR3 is TGCGCCAGCAGCTTCCGACAGGGGGTGGGTGGAAAGAACACTGAAGCTTTCTTT. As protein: CASSFRQGVGGKNTEAFF.

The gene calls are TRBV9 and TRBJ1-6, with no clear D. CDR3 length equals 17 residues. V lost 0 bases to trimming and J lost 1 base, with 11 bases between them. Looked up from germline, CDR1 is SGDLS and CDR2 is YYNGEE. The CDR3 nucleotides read TGTGCCAGCAGCGTAGCAAGCGGTTGGTCCTATAATTCACCCCTCCACTTT. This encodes CASSVASGWSYNSPLHF.

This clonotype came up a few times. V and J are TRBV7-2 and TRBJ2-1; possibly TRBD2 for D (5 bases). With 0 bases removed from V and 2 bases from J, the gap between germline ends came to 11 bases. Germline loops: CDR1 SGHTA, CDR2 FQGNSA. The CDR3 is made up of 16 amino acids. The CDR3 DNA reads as TGTGCCAGCAGCTTAGCGGGAGTGTCAACCTACAATGAGCAGTTCTTC. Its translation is CASSLAGVSTYNEQFF.

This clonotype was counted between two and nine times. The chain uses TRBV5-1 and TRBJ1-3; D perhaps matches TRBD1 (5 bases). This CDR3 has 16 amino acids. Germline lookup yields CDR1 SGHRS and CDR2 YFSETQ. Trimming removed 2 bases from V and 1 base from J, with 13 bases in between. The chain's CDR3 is CASSLNGAGSGNTIYF. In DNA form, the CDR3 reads TGCGCCAGCAGCTTAAACGGGGCCGGGTCTGGAAACACCATATATTTT. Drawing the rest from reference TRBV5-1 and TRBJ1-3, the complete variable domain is KAGVTQTPRYLIKTRGQQVTLSCSPISGHRSVSWYQQTPGQGLQFLFEYFSETQRNKGNFPGRFSGRQFSNSRSEMNVSTLELGDSALYLCASSLNGAGSGNTIYFGEGSWLTVV.

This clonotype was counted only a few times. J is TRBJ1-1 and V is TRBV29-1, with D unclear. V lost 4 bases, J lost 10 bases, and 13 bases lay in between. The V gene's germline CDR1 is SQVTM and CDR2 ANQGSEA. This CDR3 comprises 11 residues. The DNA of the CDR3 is TGCAGCGTTGTGTTCGAACGTGTAGCTTTCTTT. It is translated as CSVVFERVAFF. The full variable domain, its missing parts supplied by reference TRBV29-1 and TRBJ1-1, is SAVISQKPSRDICQRGTSLTIQCQVDSQVTMMFWYRQQPGQSLTLIATANQGSEATYESGFVIDKFPISRPNLTFSTLTVSNMSPEDSSIYLCSVVFERVAFFGQGTRLTVV.